These 10 T cell receptor beta chains came from one sample sequenced in a study of T cells expressing NK-cell markers. For each CDR3 protein, TCRdb gives one entry from its re-call of the 5' RACE reads, without DNA. This table holds roughly 350,000 distinct CDR3 sequences. The sample consisted of blood T cells: a sorted CD56 or NKG2C T cell subset, CD4+ or CD8+ T cells, or bulk PBMC T cells (not recorded which). The source is a man aged 18-70 years in good health.

The V and J genes are TRBV10-3 and TRBJ2-7; TCRdb designates TRBD1, a call that cannot be tested without DNA. Germline assignment: CDR1 ENHRY and CDR2 SYGVKD. The CDR3 loop spans 16 amino acids. The CDR3 loop reads CAILPGQGTFPYEQYF.

The V and J genes are TRBV6-5 and TRBJ2-5; no DNA is available, so the TRBD2 call from TCRdb remains unchecked. CDR1 and CDR2 from the germline V gene are MNHEY and SVGAGI. This CDR3 region has 18 residues. CDR3 residues: CASSYRPPGLVGGETQYF.

The V and J genes are TRBV7-2 and TRBJ2-7; TCRdb's D call, TRBD1, is unchecked because there is no DNA. Germline lookup yields CDR1 SGHTA and CDR2 FQGNSA. This CDR3 comprises 15 residues. The CDR3 sequence: CASSLRWGGHYEQYF. The entire variable domain, with the rest obtained from reference TRBV7-2 and TRBJ2-7, is as follows: GAGVSQSPSNKVTEKGKDVELRCDPISGHTALYWYRQSLGQGLEFLIYFQGNSAPDKSGLPSDRFSAERTGGSVSTLTIQRTQQEDSAVYLCASSLRWGGHYEQYFGPGTRLTVT.

This rearrangement joins TRBV7-9 to TRBJ2-2; without DNA, the TCRdb call of TRBD1 cannot be checked. The CDR3 runs to 14 residues. Germline CDR1 SEHNR, CDR2 FQNEAQ (reference sequence). CDR3 sequence reads: CASSPDRQSGELFF.

The genes are TRBV15 and TRBJ1-2. CDR1 and CDR2 (germline): LNHNV, YYDKDF (reference sequence). This CDR3 is 14 amino acids long. Here the CDR3 reads CATSRGGYDYGYTF.

The rearrangement joins TRBV20-1 to TRBJ2-1; TCRdb's D call of TRBD1 is untestable without DNA. The CDR3 totals 15 residues. Germline V CDR1 and CDR2: DFQATT, SNEGSKA (reference sequence). This CDR3 reads CSAIGTAGFRNEQFF.

This chain uses TRBV28 with TRBJ1-6; the D gene TCRdb calls, TRBD1, cannot be checked with no DNA. The length of the CDR3 is 14 residues. CDR1 is MDHEN, CDR2 SYDVKM, per germline. The CDR3: CASSPGDRNSPLHF.

The rearrangement joins TRBV12-3 or TRBV12-4 to TRBJ2-3; no DNA is available, so the TRBD2 call from TCRdb remains unchecked. The CDR3 loop spans 15 amino acids. The CDR3 protein is CASSLRGRNTDTQYF.

The chain joins TRBV10-3 to TRBJ1-1. The CDR3 spans 11 residues. CDR1 and CDR2 from the germline V gene are ENHRY and SYGVKD. CDR3 region: CAIKGDTEAFF.

The chain employs TRBV20-1 and TRBJ2-7; the D call from TCRdb, TRBD2, cannot be confirmed without DNA. CDR1 is DFQATT, CDR2 SNEGSKA, per germline (reference sequence). This CDR3 has 13 amino acids. This CDR3 is CSATRLAGIEQYF.